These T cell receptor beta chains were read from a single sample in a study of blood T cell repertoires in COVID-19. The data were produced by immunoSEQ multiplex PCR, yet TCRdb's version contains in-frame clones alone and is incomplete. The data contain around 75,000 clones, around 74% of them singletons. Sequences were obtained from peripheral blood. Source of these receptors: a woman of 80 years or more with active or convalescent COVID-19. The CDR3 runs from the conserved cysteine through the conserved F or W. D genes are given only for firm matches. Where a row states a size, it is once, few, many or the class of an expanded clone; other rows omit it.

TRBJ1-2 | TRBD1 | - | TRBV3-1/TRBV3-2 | TGTGCCAGCAGCGTGGGACAGGTCTATGGCTACACCTTC | CASSVGQVYGYTF
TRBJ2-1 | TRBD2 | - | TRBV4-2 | TGTGCCAGCAGCCAACTGGGGACTAGCGGGAGGGACAATGAGCAGTTCTTC | CASSQLGTSGRDNEQFF
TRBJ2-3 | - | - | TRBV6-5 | TGTGCCAGCAGTTTAGAGGGGGGGCGGGGAGATACGCAGTATTTT | CASSLEGGRGDTQYF
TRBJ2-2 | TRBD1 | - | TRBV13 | TGTGCCAGCAGGATGACAGGGGGCCTCACCGGGGAGCTGTTTTTT | CASRMTGGLTGELFF
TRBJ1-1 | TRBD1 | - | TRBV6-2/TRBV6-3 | TGTGCCAGCAGTTCGACCCTTTCTCGGACAGGGGGGACTGAAGCTTTCTTT | CASSSTLSRTGGTEAFF
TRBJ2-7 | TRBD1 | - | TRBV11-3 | TGTGCCAGCAGCTTAAACAGGGGGGACGAGCAGTACTTC | CASSLNRGDEQYF
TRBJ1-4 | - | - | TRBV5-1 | TGCGCCAGCAGGGCAGGTCCAACTAATGAAAAACTGTTTTTT | CASRAGPTNEKLFF
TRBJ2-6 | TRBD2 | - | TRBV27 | TGTGCCAGCAGTTTCCGGACGGGGGGATCTGGGGCCAACGTCCTGACTTTC | CASSFRTGGSGANVLTF
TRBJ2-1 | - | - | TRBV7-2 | TGTGCCAGCAGCTTATTGAGGAGGGTGTACAATGAGCAGTTCTTC | CASSLLRRVYNEQFF
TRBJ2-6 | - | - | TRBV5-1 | TGCGCCAGCAGTGGACACGGGCCGGGCGGGGCCAACGTCCTGACTTTC | CASSGHGPGGANVLTF
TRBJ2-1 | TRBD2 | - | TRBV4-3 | TGCGCCAGCAGCCCCACCGGACTAGCGGGATTCAATGAGCAGTTCTTC | CASSPTGLAGFNEQFF
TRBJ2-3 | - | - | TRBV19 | TGTGCCAGTAGTATTTCGAGTGGAGGGTTAAGCACAGATACGCAGTATTTT | CASSISSGGLSTDTQYF
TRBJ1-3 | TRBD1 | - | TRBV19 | TGTGCCAGTAGTATGGGGACAGTCTCTGGAAACACCATATATTTT | CASSMGTVSGNTIYF
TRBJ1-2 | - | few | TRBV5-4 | TGTGCCAGCAACTCACCAGGTTCGGAGGGCCCTGGAGGCTACACCTTC | CASNSPGSEGPGGYTF
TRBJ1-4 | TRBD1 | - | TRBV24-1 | TGTGCCACCAGCGCGACAGGGGCTAATGAAAAACTGTTTTTT | CATSATGANEKLFF
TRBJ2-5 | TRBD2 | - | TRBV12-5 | TGTGCTAGTGGCCCCAATGACTGCCCGCTAGCGGGAGGGGAAGGAGAGGAGACCCAGTACTTC | CASGPNDCPLAGGEGEETQYF
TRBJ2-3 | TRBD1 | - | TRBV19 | TGTGCCAGCCAGGGGGCTCCGGATACGCAGTATTTT | CASQGAPDTQYF
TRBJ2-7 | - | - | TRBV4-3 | TGCGCCAGCAGCCAAGATTGGCTGGCTGGCGGCGGCGCTTCACGGTCCTACGAGCAGTACTTC | CASSQDWLAGGGASRSYEQYF
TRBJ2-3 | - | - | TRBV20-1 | TGCAGTGCTAGTGGTGGTCAGGGGATAGATACGCAGTATTTT | CSASGGQGIDTQYF
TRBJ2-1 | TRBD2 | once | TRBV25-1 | TGTGCCAGCAGTGAATTCGGCGGGAGGGCGTACAATGAGCAGTTCTTC | CASSEFGGRAYNEQFF
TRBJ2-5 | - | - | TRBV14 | TGTGCCAGCAGCCAAGGGTTCTTAGGAGGGGAAGAGACCCAGTACTTC | CASSQGFLGGEETQYF
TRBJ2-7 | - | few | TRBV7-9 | TGTGCCAGCAGCCGGCACGGGACCTACGAGCAGTACTTC | CASSRHGTYEQYF
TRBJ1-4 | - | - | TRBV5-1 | TGCGCCAGCAGCTTGGACCGACAGGCAACTAATGAAAAACTGTTTTTT | CASSLDRQATNEKLFF
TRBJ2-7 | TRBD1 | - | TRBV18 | TGTGCCAGCTCACCACGCCCCCGGGACAGGTTAAGTTCACCCTACGAGCAGTACTTC | CASSPRPRDRLSSPYEQYF
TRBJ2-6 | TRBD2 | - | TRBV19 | TGTGCCAGTACCGCCCTGGGGCTAGCGGGAACTGGGGCCAACGTCCTGACTTTC | CASTALGLAGTGANVLTF
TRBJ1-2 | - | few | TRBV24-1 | TGTGCCACCAGTGATCCTTACTACATCGACGCCTTCCGGGACTATGGCTACACCTTC | CATSDPYYIDAFRDYGYTF
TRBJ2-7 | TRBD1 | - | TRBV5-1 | TGCGCCAGCAGCAGAGGGACAGGGGAGACCTACGAGCAGTACTTC | CASSRGTGETYEQYF
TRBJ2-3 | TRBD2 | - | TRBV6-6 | TGTGCCAGCAGTTATTTAGCGGGAGGCACAGATACGCAGTATTTT | CASSYLAGGTDTQYF
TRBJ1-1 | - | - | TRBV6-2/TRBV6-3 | TGTGCCAGCAGTTTAGGGGGGGCTGGTTCGTTTGGCGCTTTCTTT | CASSLGGAGSFGAFF
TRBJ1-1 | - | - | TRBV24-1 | TGTGCCACCAGTGTGGCCGGGAAGAACACTGAAGCTTTCTTT | CATSVAGKNTEAFF
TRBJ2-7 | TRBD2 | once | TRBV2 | TGTGCCAGCAATAAATCCTTCACTAGCGGGAGGAACGAGCAGTACTTC | CASNKSFTSGRNEQYF
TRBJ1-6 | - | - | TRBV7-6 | TGTGCCAGCAGCTTAGAAGCAGGGTCACCCCTCCACTTT | CASSLEAGSPLHF
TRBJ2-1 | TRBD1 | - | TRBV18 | TGTGCCAGCTCCCCCACCGACAGGGGGCGAACCTACAATGAGCAGTTCTTC | CASSPTDRGRTYNEQFF
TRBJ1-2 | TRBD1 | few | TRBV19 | TGTGCCAGTAGTATTTTGTCGGGACAGGGAAACTATGGCTACACCTTC | CASSILSGQGNYGYTF
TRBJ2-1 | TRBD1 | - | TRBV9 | TGTGCCAGCAGCGTAGCTGGCTTCCGGGACAGGCACCATGAGCAGTTCTTC | CASSVAGFRDRHHEQFF
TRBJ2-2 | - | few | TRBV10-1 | TGCGCCAGCCGGCGGGGACTCACCGGGGAGCTGTTTTTT | CASRRGLTGELFF
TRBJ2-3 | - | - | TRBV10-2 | TGCGCCAGCTCGTCTGGGACTAGCACAGATACGCAGTATTTT | CASSSGTSTDTQYF
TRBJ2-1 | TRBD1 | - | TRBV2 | TGTGCCAGCAGCTCTGACAGGGCGTACAATGAGCAGTTCTTC | CASSSDRAYNEQFF
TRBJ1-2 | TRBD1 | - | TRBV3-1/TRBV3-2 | TGTGCCAGCAGCCAAGTCCACAGGGGGCATGGCTACACCTTC | CASSQVHRGHGYTF
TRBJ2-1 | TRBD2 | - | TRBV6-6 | TGTGCCAGCACCTCAAGCGGGGGGGCTTACAGGAATGAGCAGTTCTTC | CASTSSGGAYRNEQFF
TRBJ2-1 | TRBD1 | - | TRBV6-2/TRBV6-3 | TGTGCCAGCAGCCTAATCCGGACAGGGAATGAGCAGTTCTTC | CASSLIRTGNEQFF
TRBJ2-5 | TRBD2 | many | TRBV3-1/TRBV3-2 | TGTGCCAGCAGCCACTCTAGCGGGTTACAAGAGACCCAGTACTTC | CASSHSSGLQETQYF
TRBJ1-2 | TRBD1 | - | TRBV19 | TGTGCCAGTATCCATGCCGACAGGGCCTATGGCTACACCTTC | CASIHADRAYGYTF
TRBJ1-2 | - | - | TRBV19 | TGTGCCAGTAGTCAGTGGCCCTATGGCTACACCTTC | CASSQWPYGYTF
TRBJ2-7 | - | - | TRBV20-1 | TGCAGTGCTAGTACAGCAGCCTACTACGAGCAGTACTTC | CSASTAAYYEQYF
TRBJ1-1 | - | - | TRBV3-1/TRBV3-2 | TGTGCCAGCAGCCAAGATAAGCATGGTTGGGCAGGGAAGTTCACTGAAGCTTTCTTT | CASSQDKHGWAGKFTEAFF
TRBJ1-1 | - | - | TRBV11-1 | TGTGCCAGCAGCCCTCTGGGGCAAAATGCTTTCTTT | CASSPLGQNAFF
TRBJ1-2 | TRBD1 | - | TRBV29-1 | TGCAGCGTTGAAGACAGGGGGTGGTATGGCTACACCTTC | CSVEDRGWYGYTF
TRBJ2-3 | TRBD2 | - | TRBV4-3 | TGCGCCAGCAGCCCGAACACCAGACTAGCGGTGGGTACAGATACGCAGTATTTT | CASSPNTRLAVGTDTQYF
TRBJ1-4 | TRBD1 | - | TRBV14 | TGTGCCAGCAGCCGACAGGGTGTAGGTGAAAAACTGTTTTTT | CASSRQGVGEKLFF
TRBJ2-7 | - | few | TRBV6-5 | TGTGCCAGCAGTCTCAGGACTGAAACCTACGAGCAGTACTTC | CASSLRTETYEQYF
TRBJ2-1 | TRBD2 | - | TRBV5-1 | TGCGCCAGCAGCTTGGGGCTAGCGGGAGACTATTTCGGGGAGCAGTTCTTC | CASSLGLAGDYFGEQFF
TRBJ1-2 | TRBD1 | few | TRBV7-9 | TGTGCCAGCAGCCGCACACAGGGGGCTAACGACGGCTACACCTTC | CASSRTQGANDGYTF
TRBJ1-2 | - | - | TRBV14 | TGTGCCAGCAGCCAAGGAGGGAACTATGGCTACACCTTC | CASSQGGNYGYTF